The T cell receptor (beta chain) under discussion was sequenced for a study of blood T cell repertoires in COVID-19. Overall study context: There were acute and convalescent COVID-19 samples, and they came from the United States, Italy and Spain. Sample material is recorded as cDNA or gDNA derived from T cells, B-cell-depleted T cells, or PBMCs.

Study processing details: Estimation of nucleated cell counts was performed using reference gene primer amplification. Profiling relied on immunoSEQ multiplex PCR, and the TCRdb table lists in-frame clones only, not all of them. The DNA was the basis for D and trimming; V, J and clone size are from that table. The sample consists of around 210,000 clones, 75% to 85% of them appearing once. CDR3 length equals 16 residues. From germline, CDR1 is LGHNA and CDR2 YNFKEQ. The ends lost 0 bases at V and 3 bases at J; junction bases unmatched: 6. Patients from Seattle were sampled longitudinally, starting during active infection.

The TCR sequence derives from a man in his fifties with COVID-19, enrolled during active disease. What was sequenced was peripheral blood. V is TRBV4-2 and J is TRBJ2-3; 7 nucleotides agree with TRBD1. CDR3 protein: CASSQERGGGTDTQYF. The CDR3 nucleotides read TGTGCCAGCAGCCAAGAGAGAGGGGGCGGGACAGATACGCAGTATTTT.